This is a list of T cell receptor beta chains from one sample in a study of neurological immune-mediated disorders. Using its own MiXCR run on the 5' RACE reads, TCRdb lists one record per CDR3 protein. The sample has around 20,000 distinct CDR3 sequences; 10% are singletons. The sample consisted of PBMCs. Source of these receptors: a woman aged 55-69 years with HTLV-1-associated myelopathy (HAM/TSP). Both conserved end residues are part of each CDR3. A D gene is named only where the DNA matches it firmly. Clone size is given for some rows only: seen once, a few or many times, or a class if the clone is expanded.

d_call	v_call	j_call	clone_size	cdr3_aa	cdr3_nt
NA	TRBV7-9	TRBJ2-7	many	CASSLGSGSGPTYEQYF	TGTGCCAGCAGCTTAGGAAGTGGTTCGGGGCCGACCTACGAGCAGTACTTC
NA	TRBV6-5	TRBJ2-7	many	CASSYTGREQYF	TGTGCCAGCAGTTACACCGGGCGAGAGCAGTACTTC
NA	TRBV9	TRBJ1-2	many	CASSRGDYGYTF	TGTGCCAGCAGCCGGGGCGACTATGGCTACACCTTC
NA	TRBV7-2	TRBJ1-1	many	CASSLGPEQEAFF	TGTGCCAGCAGCTTAGGGCCAGAGCAGGAAGCTTTCTTT
NA	TRBV5-6	TRBJ1-4	many	CASSLEGSWSGRGNEKLFF	TGTGCCAGCAGCTTGGAGGGCAGCTGGAGCGGGAGAGGGAATGAAAAACTGTTTTTT
TRBD1	TRBV4-1	TRBJ2-7	many	CASSSDRGQYEQYF	TGCGCCAGCAGCTCAGACAGGGGGCAGTACGAGCAGTACTTC
NA	TRBV20-1	TRBJ1-5	NA	CSAGLGGVNQPQHF	TGCAGTGCTGGCCTCGGGGGGGTGAATCAGCCCCAGCATTTT
TRBD2	TRBV20-1	TRBJ2-7	many	CSAWTSKAYEQYF	TGCAGTGCTTGGACTAGTAAAGCCTACGAGCAGTACTTC
TRBD1	TRBV7-3	TRBJ2-3	many	CASSLQGASTDTQYF	TGTGCCAGCAGCCTCCAGGGGGCTAGCACAGATACGCAGTATTTT
TRBD1	TRBV7-2	TRBJ2-2	few	CASSYSDRALTGELFF	TGTGCCAGCAGCTATTCCGACAGGGCGCTTACCGGGGAGCTGTTTTTT
NA	TRBV7-8	TRBJ2-1	many	CASSLGSRASYNEQFF	TGTGCCAGCAGCCTAGGGTCCAGGGCCTCCTACAATGAGCAGTTCTTC
NA	TRBV20-1	TRBJ2-2	many	CSALGQWDTGELFF	TGCAGTGCCCTCGGCCAGTGGGACACCGGGGAGCTGTTTTTT
NA	TRBV5-6	TRBJ2-1	many	CASSLARAGEFF	TGTGCCAGCAGCTTGGCCAGGGCTGGGGAGTTCTTC
NA	TRBV28	TRBJ2-7	NA	CASTPTGVGNYEQYF	TGTGCCAGCACACCCACTGGCGTGGGAAACTACGAGCAGTACTTC
TRBD1	TRBV20-1	TRBJ1-6	many	CSAGKDRFGDSPLHF	TGCAGTGCTGGCAAGGACAGGTTCGGCGATTCACCCCTCCACTTT
NA	TRBV5-4	TRBJ2-7	NA	CASSLVGVGEQYF	TGTGCCAGCAGCTTGGTAGGGGTTGGGGAGCAGTACTTC
NA	TRBV6-1	TRBJ2-7	many	CASSVRSEQYF	TGTGCCAGCAGTGTCCGTTCCGAGCAGTACTTC
NA	TRBV3-1	TRBJ1-1	NA	CASSQDFGGIEAFF	TGTGCCAGTAGCCAAGATTTCGGAGGTATAGAAGCTTTCTTT
TRBD2	TRBV7-2	TRBJ2-3	NA	CASSPWGGGSADTQYF	TGTGCCAGCAGCCCTTGGGGCGGGGGGAGCGCAGATACGCAGTATTTT
NA	TRBV5-1	TRBJ2-7	many	CASSIGPAGEQYF	TGCGCCAGCAGCATAGGACCGGCGGGGGAGCAGTACTTC
NA	TRBV10-2	TRBJ1-2	many	CASTGGNYGYTF	TGCGCCAGCACGGGAGGGAACTATGGCTACACCTTC
TRBD2	TRBV5-1	TRBJ2-3	many	CASSFLAGARVDTQYF	TGCGCCAGCAGCTTCCTAGCGGGGGCCAGGGTGGATACGCAGTATTTT
NA	TRBV5-6	TRBJ2-7	many	CASSWGLGEQYF	TGTGCCAGCAGCTGGGGACTGGGCGAGCAGTACTTC
TRBD2	TRBV3-1	TRBJ2-1	many	CASSQDFGTSGEQFF	TGTGCCAGCAGCCAAGATTTCGGGACTAGCGGGGAGCAGTTCTTC
NA	TRBV2	TRBJ2-1	medium-sized	CASTLTGKWDNEQFF	TGTGCCAGCACCCTAACAGGAAAGTGGGACAATGAGCAGTTCTTC
TRBD1	TRBV20-1	TRBJ1-5	many	CSAKTGNSNQPQHF	TGCAGTGCAAAGACAGGGAATAGCAATCAGCCCCAGCATTTT
TRBD1	TRBV20-1	TRBJ1-1	many	CSAKTGGRDTEAFF	TGCAGTGCCAAAACAGGGGGCCGAGACACTGAAGCTTTCTTT
TRBD1	TRBV15	TRBJ2-4	few	CATSRDSGQVAGLAKNIQYF	TGTGCCACCAGCAGAGATTCGGGACAGGTGGCGGGGCTAGCCAAAAACATTCAGTACTTC
NA	TRBV11-1	TRBJ1-1	NA	CANSRDGPTRGTEAFF	TGTGCCAACAGCCGCGACGGGCCTACCCGGGGCACTGAAGCTTTCTTT
TRBD1	TRBV20-1	TRBJ2-3	medium-sized	CSAPDRGRGADTQYF	TGCAGTGCGCCTGACAGGGGGCGCGGGGCAGATACGCAGTATTTT
TRBD2	TRBV30	TRBJ2-3	NA	CAWSGVAGISTDTQYF	TGTGCCTGGAGCGGGGTAGCGGGTATTAGCACAGATACGCAGTATTTT
NA	TRBV12-3/TRBV12-4	TRBJ1-1	many	CASSRNPGVTEAFF	TGTGCCAGCAGCAGAAACCCAGGGGTCACTGAAGCTTTCTTT
NA	TRBV20-1	TRBJ1-5	many	CSARDGWGVSVSNQPQHF	TGCAGTGCTAGAGACGGTTGGGGGGTTTCAGTTAGCAATCAGCCCCAGCATTTT
TRBD1	TRBV20-1	TRBJ1-6	many	CSARDSGTGGNSPLHF	TGCAGTGCTAGAGATAGTGGGACAGGGGGGAATTCACCCCTCCACTTT
NA	TRBV12-3/TRBV12-4	TRBJ2-5	many	CASRPGGGGETQYF	TGTGCCAGCAGACCCGGGGGCGGGGGAGAGACCCAGTACTTC
TRBD1	TRBV7-9	TRBJ1-1	many	CASSLKYRGRNTEAFF	TGTGCCAGCAGCCTAAAATACAGGGGGAGAAACACTGAAGCTTTCTTT
TRBD2	TRBV3-1	TRBJ2-3	many	CASSRTGPTSGGALGTDTQYF	TGTGCCAGCAGCCGTACCGGACCGACTAGCGGGGGGGCCCTAGGCACAGATACGCAGTATTTT
NA	TRBV3-1	TRBJ1-2	many	CASSQSPITGEANYGYTF	TGTGCCAGCAGCCAATCCCCCATCACAGGCGAAGCTAACTATGGCTACACCTTC
NA	TRBV20-1	TRBJ1-6	many	CSAPEGPAPYNSPLHF	TGCAGTGCCCCCGAGGGGCCAGCTCCCTATAATTCACCCCTCCACTTT
TRBD2	TRBV29-1	TRBJ2-7	many	CSVGGTIYEQYF	TGCAGCGTTGGAGGGACTATCTACGAGCAGTACTTC
NA	TRBV20-1	TRBJ2-1	many	CSARPGRGRESEQFF	TGCAGTGCTAGACCCGGTCGTGGCAGGGAGAGTGAGCAGTTCTTC
NA	TRBV20-1	TRBJ1-1	medium-sized	CSVGGRVNTEAFF	TGCAGTGTTGGGGGGCGGGTGAACACTGAAGCTTTCTTT
NA	TRBV30	TRBJ2-3	many	CAWSGEYTQYF	TGTGCCTGGAGTGGGGAGTATACGCAGTATTTT
TRBD1	TRBV7-3	TRBJ1-1	many	CASSLFNRGSNTEAFF	TGTGCCAGCAGCTTATTCAACAGGGGGTCGAACACTGAAGCTTTCTTT
TRBD1	TRBV30	TRBJ2-1	NA	CAWSTQGALENEQFF	TGTGCCTGGAGTACACAGGGGGCACTTGAAAATGAGCAGTTCTTC
NA	TRBV5-1	TRBJ1-4	many	CASSLKGNGNEKLFF	TGCGCCAGCAGCTTGAAGGGAAACGGTAATGAAAAACTGTTTTTT
NA	TRBV20-1	TRBJ1-6	NA	CSARELNSPLHF	TGCAGTGCTAGAGAACTTAATTCACCCCTCCACTTT
TRBD1	TRBV5-1	TRBJ2-2	many	CASSIRTGAGELFF	TGCGCCAGCAGCATCAGGACAGGAGCCGGGGAGCTGTTTTTT
TRBD2	TRBV7-2	TRBJ2-5	many	CASSFPRGQRGGRETQYF	TGTGCCAGCAGCTTCCCCCGAGGTCAGCGGGGGGGCCGAGAGACCCAGTACTTC